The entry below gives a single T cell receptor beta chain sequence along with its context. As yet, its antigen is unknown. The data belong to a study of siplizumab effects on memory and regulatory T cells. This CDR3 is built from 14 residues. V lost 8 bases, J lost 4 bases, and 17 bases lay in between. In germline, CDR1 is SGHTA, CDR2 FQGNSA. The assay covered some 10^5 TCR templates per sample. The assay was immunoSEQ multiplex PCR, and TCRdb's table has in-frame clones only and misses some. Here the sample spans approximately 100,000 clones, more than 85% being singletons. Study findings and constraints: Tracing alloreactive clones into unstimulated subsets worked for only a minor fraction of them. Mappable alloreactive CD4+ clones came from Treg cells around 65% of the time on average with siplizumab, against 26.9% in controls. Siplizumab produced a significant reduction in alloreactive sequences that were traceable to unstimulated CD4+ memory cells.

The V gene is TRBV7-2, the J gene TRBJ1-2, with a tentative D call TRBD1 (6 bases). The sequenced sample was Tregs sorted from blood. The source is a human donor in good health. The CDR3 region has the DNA TGTGCCAGCGGCTGGAGGACAGTCTTCTATGGCTACACCTTC. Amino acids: CASGWRTVFYGYTF.